The T cell receptor beta chain under discussion was sequenced for a study of CD8+ T cells in alopecia areata. Background on the study: Patients took tofacitinib for 6 to 18 months, followed by 6 drug-free months. Overall study findings and caveats: Sequencing of scalp samples also captures resident alphabeta T cells of normal skin.

After isolation, RNA underwent reverse transcription to generate cDNA as the sequencing template. Here immunoSEQ multiplex PCR was the method, and the copy in TCRdb shows in-frame clones only, minus some. Found here are some 180,000 clones, around 63% of them singletons; the top ten hold 1.5% to 2%. For this clone: The antigen is not known.

Samples from alopecia areata patients were lesional scalp punch biopsies and peripheral blood. The CDR3 length is 14 residues. Trimming left V 0 bases short and J 3 bases short, with 8 bases between. CDR1 is ENHRY, CDR2 SYGVKD, per germline. Sequenced here: CD4+ T cells sorted from blood, sampled at week 0. This receptor was taken from a human donor with alopecia areata. The chain links TRBV10-3 to TRBJ1-1; perhaps TRBD1 as D (6 bases). CDR3 in amino acids: CAISESGGYTEAFF. The CDR3 nucleotides are TGTGCCATCAGTGAGTCGGGGGGCTACACTGAAGCTTTCTTT.